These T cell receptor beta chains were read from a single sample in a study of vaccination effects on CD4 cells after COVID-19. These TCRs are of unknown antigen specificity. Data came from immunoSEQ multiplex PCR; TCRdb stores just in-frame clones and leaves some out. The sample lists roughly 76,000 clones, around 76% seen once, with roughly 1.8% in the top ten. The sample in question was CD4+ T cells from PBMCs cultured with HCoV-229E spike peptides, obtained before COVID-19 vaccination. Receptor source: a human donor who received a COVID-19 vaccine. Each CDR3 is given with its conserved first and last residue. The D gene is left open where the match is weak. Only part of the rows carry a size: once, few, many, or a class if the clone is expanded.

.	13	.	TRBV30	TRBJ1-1	CAWRPTWNTEAFF	TGTGCCTGGAGACCCACATGGAACACTGAAGCTTTCTTT
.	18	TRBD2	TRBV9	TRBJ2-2	CASSVDVLAGGRRGELFF	TGTGCCAGCAGCGTAGATGTGCTAGCGGGGGGCCGTCGCGGGGAGCTGTTTTTT
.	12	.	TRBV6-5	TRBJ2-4	CASLSNLDIQYF	TGTGCCAGCCTCTCGAACCTGGACATTCAGTACTTC
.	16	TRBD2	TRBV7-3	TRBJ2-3	CASSSLGGGAKDTQYF	TGTGCCAGCAGCTCCCTGGGCGGGGGGGCGAAAGATACGCAGTATTTT
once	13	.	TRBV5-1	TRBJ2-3	CASSSGYTDTQYF	TGCGCCAGCAGCTCAGGGTACACAGATACGCAGTATTTT
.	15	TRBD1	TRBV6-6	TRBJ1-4	CASSYSGQTNEKLFF	TGTGCCAGCAGTTACTCGGGACAGACTAATGAAAAACTGTTTTTT
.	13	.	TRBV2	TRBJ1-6	CASSDQYNSPLHF	TGTGCCAGCAGTGACCAGTATAATTCACCCCTCCACTTT
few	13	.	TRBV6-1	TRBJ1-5	CASSERWNQPQHF	TGTGCCAGCAGTGAAAGGTGGAATCAGCCCCAGCATTTT
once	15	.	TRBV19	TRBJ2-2	CASSSRPANTGELFF	TGTGCCAGTAGTTCCCGGCCGGCGAACACCGGGGAGCTGTTTTTT
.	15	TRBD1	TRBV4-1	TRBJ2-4	CASSPARDRGDIQYF	TGCGCCAGCAGCCCGGCGAGGGACAGGGGGGACATTCAGTACTTC
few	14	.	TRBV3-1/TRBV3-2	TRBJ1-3	CASSQGTAGNTIYF	TGTGCCAGCAGCCAAGGGACCGCTGGAAACACCATATATTTT
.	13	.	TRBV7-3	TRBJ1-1	CASSLSQNTEAFF	TGTGCCAGCAGCTTATCTCAGAACACTGAAGCTTTCTTT
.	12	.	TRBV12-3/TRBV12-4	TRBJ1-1	CASSLTVTEAFF	TGTGCCAGCAGTTTAACAGTCACTGAAGCTTTCTTT
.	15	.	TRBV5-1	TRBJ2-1	CASSLGDGRYNEQFF	TGCGCCAGCAGCCTCGGGGATGGAAGGTACAATGAGCAGTTCTTC